This entry concerns a single T cell receptor beta chain. The sample is drawn from a study of shared clonotypes between healthy human individuals. Donors were healthy HIV-negative adults without recent acute infections or vaccinations. Memory CD4+ cells were the fraction left after CD45RA+ naive selection. The data were produced by immunoSEQ multiplex PCR, yet TCRdb's version contains in-frame clones alone and is incomplete. Among 2 million to 2.5 million clones listed, approximately 95% were seen once. This CDR3 has 13 amino acids. V shed 2 bases, J shed 5 bases, and the junction held 2 bases outside the gene matches. Germline values: CDR1 SGHNT, CDR2 YYREEE (reference sequence).

The chain joins TRBV5-4 to TRBJ2-3; 7 positions agree with TRBD2. The origin of this receptor is a man younger than 35 in good health. The material sequenced was naive CD4+ T cells sorted from blood. Sample subset: CD45RA+ positively selected. DNA for the CDR3: TGTGCCAGCAGCTTCGCTAGCGGAGATACGCAGTATTTT. This gives the protein CASSFASGDTQYF.